This T cell receptor (beta chain) is from a study of CD8 T cells in Susac syndrome. With 5 bases clipped from V and 4 bases from J, the junction kept 7 bases outside the gene matches. This CDR3 is built from 15 residues. The germline V gene encodes CDR1 PRHDT and CDR2 FYEKMQ (reference sequence). RNA, at about 0.45 to 1 ug, was reverse transcribed with random hexamers. TCRdb itself ran the immunoSEQ multiplex PCR reads through MiXCR, one entry per CDR3 protein. Counted here are about 84,000 distinct CDR3 sequences, roughly 91% occurring once; the ten biggest clones make up 0.25% to 0.4%. Sequenced material: CD8+ T cells from PBMCs. The J gene is TRBJ1-2, the V gene TRBV13; 10 bases are shared with TRBD1. This receptor was taken from a human donor in good health. The CDR3 DNA is TGTGCCAGCAGCAACGGGACAGGGGTGGCCTATGGCTACACCTTC. It translates to CASSNGTGVAYGYTF. The variable domain in full, with the rest retrieved from reference TRBV13 and TRBJ1-2, is AAGVIQSPRHLIKEKRETATLKCYPIPRHDTVYWYQQGPGQDPQFLISFYEKMQSDKGSIPDRFSAQQFSDYHSELNMSSLELGDSALYFCASSNGTGVAYGYTFGSGTRLTVV.